This T cell receptor (beta chain) was sequenced for a study of blood T cell repertoires in COVID-19. The CDR3 consists of 14 residues. Germline values: CDR1 GTSNPN, CDR2 SVGIG (reference sequence). The V gene lost 0 bases and the J gene lost 0 bases, with 7 bases spanning the gap. Assay used: immunoSEQ multiplex PCR; TCRdb lists only in-frame clones, some missing. The data contain approximately 440,000 clones, roughly 88% of them singletons. The specimen was peripheral blood. This receptor was obtained from a woman aged 45-59 years with COVID-19, enrolled during active disease. The chain uses TRBV30 and TRBJ2-3; D remains unclear. The CDR3 is CAWSVRRSTDTQYF. In nucleotides, the CDR3 is TGTGCCTGGAGTGTGCGCAGGAGCACAGATACGCAGTATTTT.